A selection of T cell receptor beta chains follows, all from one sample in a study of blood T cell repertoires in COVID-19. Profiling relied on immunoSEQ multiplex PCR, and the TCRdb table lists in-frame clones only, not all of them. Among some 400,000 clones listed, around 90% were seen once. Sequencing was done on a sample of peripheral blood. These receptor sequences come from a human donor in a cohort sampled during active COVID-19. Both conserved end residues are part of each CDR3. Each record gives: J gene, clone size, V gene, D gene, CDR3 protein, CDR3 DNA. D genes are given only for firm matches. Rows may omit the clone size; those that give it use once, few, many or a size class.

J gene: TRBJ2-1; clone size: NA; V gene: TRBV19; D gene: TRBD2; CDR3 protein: CASSEIAGSSYNEQFF; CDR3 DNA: TGTGCCAGTAGTGAAATAGCGGGCTCCTCCTACAATGAGCAGTTCTTC
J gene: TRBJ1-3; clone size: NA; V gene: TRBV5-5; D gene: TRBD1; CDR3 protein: CASSWGQGGGNTIYF; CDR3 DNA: TGTGCCAGCAGCTGGGGACAGGGAGGGGGAAACACCATATATTTT
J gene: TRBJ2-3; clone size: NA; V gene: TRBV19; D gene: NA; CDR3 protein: CASSAQASTDTQYF; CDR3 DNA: TGTGCCAGTAGTGCGCAGGCTAGCACAGATACGCAGTATTTT
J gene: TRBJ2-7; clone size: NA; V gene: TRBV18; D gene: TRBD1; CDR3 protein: CASSPGQDLRDEQYF; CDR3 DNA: TGTGCCAGCTCACCGGGACAGGACCTCAGGGACGAGCAGTACTTC
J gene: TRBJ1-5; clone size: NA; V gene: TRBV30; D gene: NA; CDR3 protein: CAWSSGNNQPQHF; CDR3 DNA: TGTGCCTGGAGTTCAGGGAACAATCAGCCCCAGCATTTT
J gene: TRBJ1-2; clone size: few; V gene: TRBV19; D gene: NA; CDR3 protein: CASSIRGVNYGYTF; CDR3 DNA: TGTGCCAGTAGTATTCGCGGGGTGAACTATGGCTACACCTTC
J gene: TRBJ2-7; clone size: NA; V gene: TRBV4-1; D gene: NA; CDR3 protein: CASSQDFPGSSYEQYF; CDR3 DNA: TGCGCCAGCAGCCAAGATTTCCCGGGATCCTCCTACGAGCAGTACTTC
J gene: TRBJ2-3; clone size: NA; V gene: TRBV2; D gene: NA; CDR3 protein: CASSEVLILADTQYF; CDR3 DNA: TGTGCCAGCAGTGAGGTCCTAATTCTGGCAGATACGCAGTATTTT
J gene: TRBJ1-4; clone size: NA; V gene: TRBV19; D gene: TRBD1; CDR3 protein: CASSIGTGNEKLFF; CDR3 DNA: TGTGCCAGTAGTATAGGGACAGGGAACGAAAAACTGTTTTTT
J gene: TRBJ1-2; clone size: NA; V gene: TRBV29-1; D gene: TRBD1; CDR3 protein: CSVGPGQGTDGYTF; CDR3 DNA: TGCAGCGTTGGACCGGGACAGGGAACGGATGGCTACACCTTC
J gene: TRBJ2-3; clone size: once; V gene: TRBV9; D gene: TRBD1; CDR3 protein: CASSVTTGRTDTQYF; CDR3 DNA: TGTGCCAGCAGCGTTACGACAGGGCGCACAGATACGCAGTATTTT
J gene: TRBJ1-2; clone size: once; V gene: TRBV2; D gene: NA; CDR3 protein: CASSEAQGFNGYTF; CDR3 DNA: TGTGCCAGCAGTGAAGCGCAGGGGTTCAATGGCTACACCTTC
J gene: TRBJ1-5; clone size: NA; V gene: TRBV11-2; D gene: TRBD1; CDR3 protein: CASSLGGVRGEPQHF; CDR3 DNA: TGTGCCAGCAGCTTAGGGGGCGTCAGGGGGGAGCCCCAGCATTTT
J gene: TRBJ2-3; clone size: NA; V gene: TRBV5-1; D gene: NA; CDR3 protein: CASSFRGADTQYF; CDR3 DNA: TGCGCCAGCAGCTTCAGGGGGGCAGATACGCAGTATTTT
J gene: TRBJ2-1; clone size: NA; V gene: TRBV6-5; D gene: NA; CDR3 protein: CAAGTRRNEQFF; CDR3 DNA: TGTGCCGCCGGCACGCGGAGGAATGAGCAGTTCTTC
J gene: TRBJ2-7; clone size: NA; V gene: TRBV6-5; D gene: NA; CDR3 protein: CASSQDSYEQYF; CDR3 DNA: TGTGCCAGCAGTCAGGACAGCTACGAGCAGTACTTC
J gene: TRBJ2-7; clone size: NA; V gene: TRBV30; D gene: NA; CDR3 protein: CAWTAGSSYEQYF; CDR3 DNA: TGTGCCTGGACGGCGGGAAGCTCCTACGAGCAGTACTTC
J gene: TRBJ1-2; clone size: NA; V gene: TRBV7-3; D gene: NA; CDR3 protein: CASSLDSNYGYTF; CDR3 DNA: TGTGCCAGCAGCCTCGACAGTAACTATGGCTACACCTTC
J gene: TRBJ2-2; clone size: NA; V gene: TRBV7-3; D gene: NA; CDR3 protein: CASRSTGTSTGELFF; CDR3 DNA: TGTGCCAGCAGGTCGACCGGGACTTCGACCGGGGAGCTGTTTTTT
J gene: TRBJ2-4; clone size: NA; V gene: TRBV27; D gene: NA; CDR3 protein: CANHGGAEGLAKNIQYF; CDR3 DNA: TGTGCCAACCACGGTGGGGCGGAGGGGCTAGCCAAAAACATTCAGTACTTC
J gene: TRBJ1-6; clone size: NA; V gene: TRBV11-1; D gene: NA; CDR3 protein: CASSPDRSNSPLHF; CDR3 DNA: TGTGCCAGCAGCCCAGACAGAAGTAATTCACCCCTCCACTTT
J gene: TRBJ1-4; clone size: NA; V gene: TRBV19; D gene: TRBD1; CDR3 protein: CASSIPGQASTNEKLFF; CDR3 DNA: TGTGCCAGTAGCATCCCCGGACAGGCCTCAACTAATGAAAAACTGTTTTTT
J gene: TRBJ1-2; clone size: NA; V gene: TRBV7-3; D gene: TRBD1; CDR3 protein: CASSLTPDRVEGYTF; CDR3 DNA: TGTGCCAGCAGCTTAACACCAGACAGGGTGGAGGGCTACACCTTC
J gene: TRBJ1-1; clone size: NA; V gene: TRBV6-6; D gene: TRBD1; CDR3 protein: CASSGRQGVAFF; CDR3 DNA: TGTGCCAGCAGTGGGCGACAGGGAGTAGCTTTCTTT
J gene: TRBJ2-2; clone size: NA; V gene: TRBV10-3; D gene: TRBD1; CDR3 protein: CAISRQGASTGELFF; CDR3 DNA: TGTGCCATCAGTAGGCAGGGGGCAAGCACCGGGGAGCTGTTTTTT
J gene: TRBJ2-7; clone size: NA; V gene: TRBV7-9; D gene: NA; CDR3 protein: CASSQTPYEQYF; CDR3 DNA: TGTGCCAGCAGCCAGACACCCTACGAGCAGTACTTC